What follows are 18 T cell receptor beta chains derived from one specimen sequenced in a study of blood T cell repertoires in COVID-19. Clones were read by immunoSEQ multiplex PCR, and TCRdb kept only the in-frame ones, dropping some. Of tens of thousands of clones listed, 88% are singletons. Specimen: peripheral blood. These receptor sequences come from a woman in her seventies with acute or convalescent COVID-19.

CDR3 in DNA: TGCGCCAGCAGCCCACTGAACAGGGGTCAAGAGACCCAGTACTTC. Amino acids: CASSPLNRGQETQYF. The chain carries TRBV5-1 and TRBJ2-5, with 7 bases fitting TRBD1. Germline V lookup: CDR1 SGHRS, CDR2 YFSETQ. V shed 4 bases and J 2 bases; nucleotides not matched to a gene: 8. This CDR3 contains 15 residues.

This rearrangement joins TRBV30 to TRBJ2-3; the D is unclear. Looked up from germline, CDR1 is GTSNPN and CDR2 is SVGIG (reference sequence). CDR3 length: 17 residues. Trimming removed 0 bases at V and 4 bases at J, with 20 bases between. CDR3 nucleotides: TGTGCCTGGAGTGTATCGGTTAAGGTACTACTCCCAGATACGCAGTATTTT. Translated: CAWSVSVKVLLPDTQYF.

The rearrangement uses TRBV7-9 and TRBJ1-3; D is ambiguous. The V end was cut by 5 bases, the J end by 1 base, with 9 bases between. This CDR3 spans 14 amino acids. Germline lookup yields CDR1 SEHNR and CDR2 FQNEAQ (reference sequence). The CDR3 loop is CASSPTESGNTIYF. Here the CDR3 DNA reads TGTGCCAGCAGCCCTACAGAGTCTGGAAACACCATATATTTT. The full variable domain, its missing parts supplied by reference TRBV7-9 and TRBJ1-3, is DTGVSQNPRHKITKRGQNVTFRCDPISEHNRLYWYRQTLGQGPEFLTYFQNEAQLEKSRLLSDRFSAERPKGSFSTLEIQRTEQGDSAMYLCASSPTESGNTIYFGEGSWLTVV.

This rearrangement joins TRBV9 to TRBJ2-5, with TRBD2 identical over 15 bases. The CDR3 contains 16 residues. With V trimmed by 4 bases and J by 4 bases, 5 bases remained unmatched. Germline V gene data show CDR1 as SGDLS and CDR2 as YYNGEE. CDR3 protein: CASSSRGLAGGETQYF. DNA for the CDR3: TGTGCCAGCAGCTCCCGGGGACTAGCGGGGGGAGAGACCCAGTACTTC.

V and J are TRBV10-3 and TRBJ1-2; D is unclear. Trimming pared 0 bases from V and 5 bases from J, leaving 4 bases between. CDR1 and CDR2 from the germline V gene are ENHRY and SYGVKD. The CDR3 extends over 12 amino acids. CDR3 in amino acids: CAISESSYGYTF. CDR3 coding DNA: TGTGCCATCAGTGAGTCCAGTTATGGCTACACCTTC.

The J gene is TRBJ1-1, the V gene TRBV19; TRBD1 is a possible D gene (5 bases). The length of the CDR3 is 13 residues. V was clipped by 3 bases and J by 4 bases, with 9 bases between them. From germline, CDR1 is LNHDA and CDR2 SQIVND (reference sequence). The CDR3 DNA is TGTGCCAGTAGTATCCAGGGAGGCACTGAAGCTTTCTTT. Encoded protein: CASSIQGGTEAFF.

CDR3 sequence reads: CASSLTAGVGNEQFF. In DNA form, the CDR3 reads TGTGCCAGCAGCTTGACAGCGGGAGTTGGGAATGAGCAGTTCTTC. The gene calls are TRBV7-2 and TRBJ2-1; TRBD2 matches 8 bases. The CDR3 sequence is 15 residues long. The ends lost 3 bases at V and 7 bases at J; junction bases unmatched: 8. Germline loops: CDR1 SGHTA, CDR2 FQGNSA.

The genes are TRBV3-1 (or the pseudogene TRBV3-2) and TRBJ2-2; 7 bases fit TRBD1. V lost 2 bases, J lost 4 bases, and 7 bases stayed unmatched. CDR1 is LGHDT and CDR2 is YNNKEL in the germline V gene (reference sequence). This CDR3 is 16 amino acids long. The CDR3: CASSQRQGSFTGELFF. The DNA of the CDR3 is TGTGCCAGCAGCCAAAGACAGGGAAGTTTCACCGGGGAGCTGTTTTTT.

The V and J genes are TRBV6-1 and TRBJ1-6; no clear D. Germline V gives CDR1 MNHNS, CDR2 SASEGT. The length of the CDR3 is 13 residues. Trimming pared 2 bases from V and 11 bases from J, leaving 10 bases between. The CDR3 sequence is CASSEHTVPPLHF. DNA for the CDR3: TGTGCCAGCAGTGAACACACCGTTCCACCCCTCCACTTT.

The rearrangement links TRBV5-1 to TRBJ2-7; the match to TRBD1 covers 12 bases. The CDR3 extends over 14 amino acids. The junction had 3 bases not matched to a gene; V was cut back by 5 bases and J by 3 bases. Germline CDR1 SGHRS, CDR2 YFSETQ. CDR3 bases: TGCGCCAGCAGGGGGACAGGGGGCTACTACGAGCAGTACTTC. Translation: CASRGTGGYYEQYF.

This clone was observed once. The gene calls are TRBV28 and TRBJ1-2; a possible D gene is TRBD1 (6 bases). Germline CDR1 and CDR2: MDHEN and SYDVKM. CDR3 length: 13 amino acids. V was shortened by 7 bases and J by 1 base, with 10 bases between the two germline ends. For the CDR3, the DNA is TGTGCCAGCAATCACAGGGATAACTATGGCTACACCTTC. Protein sequence: CASNHRDNYGYTF.

V usage is TRBV14 and J usage is TRBJ2-7, with 7 bases that match TRBD1. Germline V CDR1 and CDR2: SGHDN, FVKESK. V shed 1 base, J shed 2 bases, and the junction held 5 bases outside the gene matches. This CDR3 is 15 amino acids long. This CDR3 is CASSQGQGFPYEQYF. DNA for the CDR3: TGTGCCAGCAGCCAAGGACAGGGCTTTCCCTACGAGCAGTACTTC.

The chain is built from TRBV6-5 and TRBJ1-5; tentative D call: TRBD1 (5 bases). CDR1 and CDR2 (germline): MNHEY, SVGAGI. The V and J ends lost 1 base and 7 bases respectively, with 14 bases between them. The CDR3 loop spans 15 amino acids. This CDR3 is CASSYWGLTVQPQHF. In nucleotides, the CDR3 is TGTGCCAGCAGTTACTGGGGCCTGACAGTACAGCCCCAGCATTTT.

The chain combines TRBV7-3 with TRBJ1-1, with D tentatively TRBD1 (6 bases). The CDR3 covers 17 residues. CDR1 SGHTA and CDR2 FQGTGA come from the germline V gene. V was shortened by 5 bases and J by 4 bases, with 23 bases between the two germline ends. The CDR3: CASSILGGPALGTEAFF. CDR3 coding DNA: TGTGCCAGCAGCATCCTTGGGGGCCCAGCCTTGGGCACTGAAGCTTTCTTT.

The chain recombines TRBV10-3 with TRBJ1-6, with D perhaps matching TRBD1 (6 bases). The CDR3 contains 15 residues. Germline CDR1 ENHRY, CDR2 SYGVKD. The ends were cut back, 2 bases at V and 8 bases at J, with 13 bases in the middle. The chain's CDR3 is CAISEKGRGDSPLHF. The CDR3 DNA follows: TGTGCCATCAGTGAGAAAGGCAGGGGTGATTCACCCCTCCACTTT.

This sequence joins TRBV5-4 and TRBJ1-6; D is ambiguous. V lost 4 bases, J lost 14 bases, and 19 bases lay in between. The CDR3 covers 14 residues. CDR1 and CDR2 from the germline V gene are SGHNT and YYREEE (reference sequence). CDR3 nucleotides: TGTGCCAGCAGCAGCTGGAGAGCCCGTGGTACCCTCCACTTT. Translated: CASSSWRARGTLHF.

The J gene is TRBJ1-6, the V gene TRBV5-1, with D unresolved. CDR1 is SGHRS, CDR2 YFSETQ, per germline. Trimming took 5 bases from V and 5 from J, leaving 5 bases between them. The CDR3 extends over 12 amino acids. Written as DNA, the CDR3 is TGCGCCAGCAGATTCGATAATTCACCCCTCCACTTT. Residues: CASRFDNSPLHF.

A single count supports this clone. This sequence joins TRBV6-4 and TRBJ1-1; 9 nucleotides agree with TRBD1. Losses at the gene ends were 7 bases for V and 1 base for J; bases not matched to a gene: 4. The germline V gene encodes CDR1 MRHNA and CDR2 SNTAGT. The CDR3 contains 14 residues. The CDR3 bases are TGTGCCAGCATTGGACAGGGGACGAACACTGAAGCTTTCTTT. This translates into CASIGQGTNTEAFF.